Listed below are T cell receptor beta chains from one sample, sequenced in a study of T-cell memory formation after mild COVID-19. Each CDR3 protein gets one entry after TCRdb re-called the 5' RACE reads with MiXCR. The table shows about 430,000 distinct CDR3 sequences, with less than 25% occurring only once. Sequenced input: PBMCs or a T cell subset sorted from them (not recorded which). Receptors originate from an adult woman who had mild COVID-19 (a few samples of this study predate the infection). Cell type and time point are not known. CDR3s include the opening cysteine and the closing phenylalanine or tryptophan. A D gene is named only where the DNA matches it firmly. Only some rows state a clone size, as once, few, many or a class for expanded clones.

v_gene,j_gene,len,abundance,d_gene,CDR3aa,CDR3nt
TRBV5-1,TRBJ2-5,15,NA,NA,CASSLITGKQETQYF,TGCGCCAGCAGCTTGATTACAGGGAAGCAAGAGACCCAGTACTTC
TRBV7-9,TRBJ1-1,14,many,NA,CASRTPKWGTEAFF,TGTGCCAGCAGAACACCGAAGTGGGGCACTGAAGCTTTCTTT
TRBV30,TRBJ2-3,19,NA,NA,CAWSVRQGLSGRRTDTQYF,TGTGCCTGGAGTGTACGACAGGGGCTGAGCGGGAGACGCACAGATACGCAGTATTTT
TRBV29-1,TRBJ2-3,14,NA,TRBD2,CSVGTSGGADTQYF,TGCAGCGTTGGGACTAGCGGGGGGGCAGATACGCAGTATTTT
TRBV12-3/TRBV12-4,TRBJ2-1,16,few,TRBD2,CASSNPQAGPYNEQFF,TGTGCCAGCAGCAACCCCCAAGCGGGGCCGTACAATGAGCAGTTCTTC
TRBV29-1,TRBJ2-5,12,NA,TRBD2,CSVAVSGSLKYF,TGCAGCGTTGCGGTTAGCGGGAGCCTCAAGTACTTC
TRBV29-1,TRBJ1-4,12,NA,NA,CSATRTNEKLFF,TGCAGCGCGACCCGAACTAATGAAAAACTGTTTTTT
TRBV4-2,TRBJ2-3,13,few,NA,CASTISGTDTQYF,TGTGCCAGCACCATTTCGGGCACAGATACGCAGTATTTT
TRBV12-3/TRBV12-4,TRBJ2-3,15,NA,TRBD1,CASSARQGGTDTQYF,TGTGCCAGCAGTGCCCGACAGGGCGGCACAGATACGCAGTATTTT
TRBV20-1,TRBJ2-3,16,NA,TRBD2,CSADRELAGGPDTQYF,TGCAGTGCTGATCGCGAGTTAGCGGGAGGCCCAGATACGCAGTATTTT
TRBV27,TRBJ2-3,15,few,NA,CASSFRGGFSDTQYF,TGTGCCAGCAGTTTTAGGGGGGGCTTTAGCGATACGCAGTATTTT
TRBV5-1,TRBJ2-1,14,few,NA,CASSLMLEAPVQFF,TGCGCCAGCAGCTTGATGCTGGAGGCCCCGGTGCAGTTCTTC
TRBV27,TRBJ1-5,15,NA,NA,CASSYGAGGNQPQHF,TGTGCCAGCAGTTATGGGGCGGGCGGCAATCAGCCCCAGCATTTT
TRBV11-3,TRBJ2-1,14,NA,TRBD2,CASSPGTSFNEQFF,TGTGCCAGCAGTCCCGGGACTAGCTTCAATGAGCAGTTCTTC
TRBV24-1,TRBJ2-7,16,few,NA,CATSDLTGHLSYEQYF,TGTGCCACCAGTGACCTCACGGGACACCTCTCCTACGAGCAGTACTTC
TRBV7-9,TRBJ1-1,13,NA,NA,CASSYAMNTEAFF,TGTGCCAGCAGCTATGCCATGAACACTGAAGCTTTCTTT
TRBV18,TRBJ2-6,14,NA,NA,CASSHLEGANVLTF,TGTGCCAGCTCACATCTCGAGGGGGCCAACGTCCTGACTTTC
TRBV9,TRBJ1-2,16,few,NA,CASSVPGGDLRDGYTF,TGTGCCAGCAGCGTTCCTGGAGGTGACCTTAGGGATGGCTACACCTTC
TRBV24-1,TRBJ2-7,16,few,TRBD1,CATSDLKATGEDEQYF,TGTGCCACCAGTGATTTGAAAGCGACAGGGGAGGACGAGCAGTACTTC
TRBV19,TRBJ2-3,15,NA,NA,CASTPGDQEVDTQYF,TGTGCCAGTACCCCGGGCGACCAAGAGGTTGATACGCAGTATTTT
TRBV18,TRBJ1-2,14,NA,TRBD1,CASSSEGQGAGYTF,TGTGCCAGCTCCTCGGAAGGACAGGGGGCTGGCTACACCTTC
TRBV24-1,TRBJ2-1,14,NA,NA,CATSGAGAYNEQFF,TGTGCCACCAGTGGGGCAGGGGCCTACAATGAGCAGTTCTTC
TRBV18,TRBJ2-3,17,few,NA,CASSPPSARFHTDTQYF,TGTGCCAGCTCACCACCATCGGCTAGGTTTCACACAGATACGCAGTATTTT
TRBV5-5,TRBJ2-7,17,few,TRBD1,CASSLRSSQGIFYEQYF,TGTGCCAGCAGCCTGAGGTCGTCACAGGGGATTTTCTACGAGCAGTACTTC
TRBV7-9,TRBJ2-5,15,few,TRBD1,CASSGDRGERETQYF,TGTGCCAGCAGCGGGGACAGGGGAGAGAGAGAGACCCAGTACTTC
TRBV12-3/TRBV12-4,TRBJ2-7,12,NA,NA,CASSPIWYEQYF,TGTGCCAGCAGTCCGATCTGGTACGAGCAGTACTTC
TRBV7-9,TRBJ2-3,15,NA,TRBD2,CASSLAAGDGDTQYF,TGTGCCAGCAGCTTAGCAGCGGGAGATGGAGATACGCAGTATTTT
TRBV25-1,TRBJ2-7,15,few,TRBD1,CASSEWGTGGYEQYF,TGTGCCAGCAGTGAATGGGGGACAGGGGGCTACGAGCAGTACTTC
TRBV12-3/TRBV12-4,TRBJ2-3,16,few,NA,CASSAPPGGYTDTQYF,TGTGCCAGCAGTGCCCCACCGGGGGGCTACACAGATACGCAGTATTTT
TRBV5-1,TRBJ2-5,14,NA,NA,CASSLLRDTETQYF,TGCGCCAGCAGCTTACTCCGGGACACAGAGACCCAGTACTTC
TRBV29-1,TRBJ2-5,11,NA,NA,CSVDRRETQYF,TGCAGCGTCGACAGAAGAGAGACCCAGTACTTC
TRBV7-6,TRBJ2-1,12,NA,NA,CASSAASTEVFF,TGTGCCAGCAGCGCCGCTTCTACCGAGGTGTTCTTC
TRBV7-3,TRBJ2-7,17,few,NA,CASSLGTGGPNSYEQYF,TGTGCCAGCAGCTTGGGGACGGGGGGCCCTAACTCCTACGAGCAGTACTTC
TRBV18,TRBJ2-7,16,few,NA,CASSPRVRRNPYEQYF,TGTGCCAGCTCACCACGGGTCAGACGAAATCCCTACGAGCAGTACTTC
TRBV29-1,TRBJ2-7,13,NA,TRBD1,CSVRQGFLLEQYF,TGCAGCGTTCGACAGGGGTTTCTTCTCGAGCAGTACTTC
TRBV3-1,TRBJ2-3,19,few,NA,CASSPTGGRYPLSTDTQYF,TGTGCCAGCAGCCCAACTGGGGGGCGCTACCCCCTTAGCACAGATACGCAGTATTTT
TRBV18,TRBJ2-2,16,NA,NA,CASSPPAVTNTGELFF,TGTGCCAGCTCACCACCGGCCGTGACGAACACCGGGGAGCTGTTTTTT
TRBV12-3/TRBV12-4,TRBJ1-5,12,NA,NA,CASKGSGQPQHF,TGTGCCAGCAAGGGAAGTGGTCAGCCCCAGCATTTT
TRBV20-1,TRBJ2-7,13,few,TRBD2,CSASGTSGYEQYF,TGCAGTGCTAGCGGGACTAGCGGCTACGAGCAGTACTTC
TRBV12-3/TRBV12-4,TRBJ2-5,16,NA,TRBD2,CASSLRVAGLGETQYF,TGTGCCAGCAGTTTGAGGGTAGCGGGATTGGGAGAGACCCAGTACTTC
TRBV11-2,TRBJ2-4,12,NA,NA,CASSLATNIQYF,TGTGCCAGCAGCTTAGCGACAAACATTCAGTACTTC
TRBV20-1,TRBJ2-7,15,NA,TRBD1,CSALPWTGTSYEQYF,TGCAGTGCCCTCCCCTGGACAGGGACCTCCTACGAGCAGTACTTC
TRBV7-2,TRBJ2-2,15,few,TRBD2,CASPTSGVNTGELFF,TGTGCCAGCCCGACTAGCGGGGTGAACACCGGGGAGCTGTTTTTT
TRBV14,TRBJ1-5,13,few,NA,CASMGRSNQPQHF,TGTGCCAGCATGGGACGTAGCAATCAGCCCCAGCATTTT
TRBV25-1,TRBJ2-7,12,many,NA,CASSAGSYEQYF,TGTGCCAGCAGTGCCGGGTCCTACGAGCAGTACTTC